Listed here are 13 T cell receptor beta chains from one sample, sequenced in a study of cytomegalovirus exposure and HLA in healthy donors. It was with 60 Vbeta and 13 Jbeta primers that the PCR ran. Clones were read by immunoSEQ multiplex PCR, and TCRdb kept only the in-frame ones, dropping some. The table has over 130,000 clones, about 66% seen once. The sample was PBMCs. All receptors derive from a male donor in good health and CMV-seronegative.

The chain combines TRBV7-8 with TRBJ2-2, with 8 bases fitting TRBD1. The CDR3 totals 15 residues. Germline V gene lookup returns CDR1 SGHVS and CDR2 FQNEAQ. V was pared by 6 bases and J by 3 bases, with 6 bases of the junction left unmatched. CDR3 sequence (DNA): TGTGCCAGCAGGTTGACAGGGGTAGACACCGGGGAGCTGTTTTTT. It yields the protein CASRLTGVDTGELFF.

V and J are TRBV6-5 and TRBJ1-1; D remains ambiguous. Trimming took off 5 bases at V and 7 bases at J, with 14 bases between the two ends. This CDR3 is 13 amino acids long. From germline, CDR1 is MNHEY and CDR2 SVGAGI. The CDR3 is CASSVRQRGEAFF. The CDR3 DNA follows: TGTGCCAGCAGTGTTAGGCAGCGGGGTGAAGCTTTCTTT.

This clone has just a few counts. The chain's CDR3 is CASSLQPTGQGITYEQYF. CDR3 in DNA: TGTGCCAGCAGCTTGCAACCGACGGGACAGGGGATCACCTACGAGCAGTACTTC. The genes are TRBV5-4 and TRBJ2-5, with 10 bases aligning to TRBD1. The J call could be wrong; TRBJ2-7 is a better fit for the DNA end. CDR1 is SGHNT, CDR2 YYREEE, per germline (reference sequence). The length of the CDR3 is 18 residues.

The chain links TRBV11-3 to TRBJ2-3; no clear D. This CDR3 region has 14 residues. V was cut by 1 base and J by 3 bases, with 8 bases left in between. The germline V gene encodes CDR1 SGHNT and CDR2 YENEEA. The CDR3: CASSLGSGTDTQYF. DNA for the CDR3: TGTGCCAGCAGCTTAGGGTCCGGGACAGATACGCAGTATTTT. The entire variable domain, with the rest obtained from reference TRBV11-3 and TRBJ2-3, is as follows: EAGVVQSPRYKIIEKKQPVAFWCNPISGHNTLYWYLQNLGQGPELLIRYENEEAVDDSQLPKDRFSAERLKGVDSTLKIQPAELGDSAVYLCASSLGSGTDTQYFGPGTRLTVL.

CDR3 in DNA: TGTGCCAGCAGCGTACGGCAGCGAAAGGATCAGCCCCAGCATTTT. Its protein is CASSVRQRKDQPQHF. This chain connects TRBV9 to TRBJ1-5; D not resolved. The CDR3 covers 15 residues. Germline assignment: CDR1 SGDLS and CDR2 YYNGEE. V was trimmed by 1 base and J by 5 bases, leaving 13 bases between them.

This clone was detected only a few times. The gene calls are TRBV6-1 and TRBJ2-7; D perhaps matches TRBD1 (5 bases). The CDR3 sequence is 12 residues long. Germline CDR1 reads MNHNS; CDR2 reads SASEGT. The ends were cut back, 5 bases at V and 7 bases at J, with 12 bases in the middle. The CDR3 sequence is CASSQTGGEQYF. CDR3 bases: TGTGCCAGCAGTCAAACAGGTGGGGAGCAGTACTTC.

The J gene is TRBJ2-1, the V gene TRBV5-1; 11 bases match TRBD1. J lost 0 bases, V lost 4 bases, and 12 bases had no gene match. The CDR3 loop spans 19 amino acids. Germline CDR1 SGHRS, CDR2 YFSETQ. The CDR3 DNA reads as TGCGCCAGCAGCCGAGGGACAGGGGGAACAATTAGCTCCTACAATGAGCAGTTCTTC. Translation gives CASSRGTGGTISSYNEQFF.

This clone was recorded only once. The chain has TRBV13 and TRBJ2-7; 9 bases fit TRBD1. The CDR3 has 16 residues. The V gene end was trimmed by 4 bases and the J gene end by 1 base; junction bases not matched to a gene: 8. The germline gives CDR1 PRHDT, CDR2 FYEKMQ (reference sequence). The CDR3 coding sequence is TGTGCCAGCAGCTCCGCCACAGGGGGCATTTCCTACGAGCAGTACTTC. Encoded protein: CASSSATGGISYEQYF.

The rearrangement links TRBV29-1 to TRBJ2-5; D is possibly TRBD1 (6 bases). Looked up from germline, CDR1 is SQVTM and CDR2 is ANQGSEA. The CDR3 spans 14 residues. Trimming stripped 7 bases from V and 2 bases from J, with 17 bases between. CDR3 DNA sequence: TGCAGCGGGACGCTAGGGACACCACAAGAGACCCAGTACTTC. Protein sequence: CSGTLGTPQETQYF.

CDR3 nucleotides: TGTGCCAGCAGGGGCTTTGTTTACACCGGGGAGCTGTTTTTT. Protein sequence: CASRGFVYTGELFF. The J gene is TRBJ2-2, the V gene TRBV28; D call uncertain. Trimming stripped 6 bases from V and 3 bases from J, with 11 bases between. Germline CDR1 and CDR2: MDHEN and SYDVKM. The CDR3 sequence is 14 residues long.

The gene calls are TRBV6-6 and TRBJ2-7; 7 bases align to TRBD1. CDR3 length: 14 amino acids. V trimming: 8 bases; J trimming: 2 bases; junction bases outside the gene matches: 9. Germline CDR1 MNHNY, CDR2 SVGAGI (reference sequence). CDR3 coding DNA: TGTGCCAGCCTTCCCCGGGACAGAGCCTACGAGCAGTACTTC. Its translation: CASLPRDRAYEQYF.

This clone is a singleton in its sample. The chain links TRBV19 to TRBJ1-2; no clear D. Per germline, CDR1 LNHDA and CDR2 SQIVND (reference sequence). The V gene lost 6 bases and the J gene lost 8 bases, with 7 bases spanning the gap. This CDR3 region has 10 residues. The CDR3 here is CASRGFGYTF. CDR3 bases: TGTGCCAGTAGGGGCTTCGGCTACACCTTC. Complete variable domain (other parts from reference TRBV19 and TRBJ1-2): DGGITQSPKYLFRKEGQNVTLSCEQNLNHDAMYWYRQDPGQGLRLIYYSQIVNDFQKGDIAEGYSVSREKKESFPLTVTSAQKNPTAFYLCASRGFGYTFGSGTRLTVV.

This clone was detected only once. V gene TRBV6-5 combines with J gene TRBJ1-6; 10 bases are a match to TRBD1. Germline lookup yields CDR1 MNHEY and CDR2 SVGAGI. The CDR3 loop spans 14 amino acids. The junction had 5 bases not matched to a gene; V was cut back by 5 bases and J by 10 bases. CDR3 loop: CASSPGQGRSPLHF. The CDR3 DNA reads as TGTGCCAGCAGTCCGGGACAGGGGCGGTCACCCCTCCACTTT.